Presented here are 21 T cell receptor beta chains from one specimen sequenced in a study of blood T cell repertoires in COVID-19. Only in-frame clones appear in the TCRdb table, and some are missing; sequencing was by immunoSEQ multiplex PCR. The sample consists of approximately 260,000 clones, about 90% of them appearing once. The sequenced material came from peripheral blood. The source of these receptors is a man aged 60 to 75 who had recovered from COVID-19.

V is TRBV2 and J is TRBJ1-4, with 9 bases matching TRBD1. This CDR3 has 14 residues. Trimming took 4 bases from V and 8 from J; bases not matched to a gene: 5. Germline values: CDR1 SNHLY, CDR2 FYNNEI. CDR3: CASSGQGGSEKLFF. The CDR3, as DNA: TGTGCCAGCAGTGGACAGGGGGGGAGCGAAAAACTGTTTTTT.

Only one count was recorded for this clone. The rearrangement joins TRBV18 to TRBJ1-1, with 7 nucleotides matching TRBD1. The CDR3 consists of 16 residues. J gave up 1 base and V 2 bases, and 7 bases lay outside the gene matches. The germline V gene encodes CDR1 KGHSH and CDR2 LQKENI. CDR3: CASSPMLAGGNTEAFF. CDR3 nucleotide sequence: TGTGCCAGCTCACCAATGTTGGCAGGGGGGAACACTGAAGCTTTCTTT.

The chain employs TRBV19 and TRBJ1-1; TRBD1 might be the D (6 bases). CDR3 length: 15 residues. From germline, CDR1 is LNHDA and CDR2 SQIVND (reference sequence). Trimming left V 6 bases short and J 1 base short, with 15 bases between. This CDR3 reads CASSDYRAGNTEAFF. CDR3 coding DNA: TGTGCCAGTAGCGACTACAGGGCGGGGAACACTGAAGCTTTCTTT.

This chain links TRBV20-1 with TRBJ1-1; TRBD1 aligns across 7 bases. The V segment lost 6 bases and the J segment 7 bases; nucleotides outside the gene matches: 5. This CDR3 spans 11 amino acids. Germline CDR1 is DFQATT and CDR2 is SNEGSKA (reference sequence). CDR3 amino acids: CSARDSLEAFF. The CDR3 nucleotides are TGCAGTGCAAGGGACAGCCTTGAAGCTTTCTTT.

This clone has a count of ten or more. This chain joins TRBV5-8 and TRBJ2-1, with TRBD1 identical over 9 bases. Germline CDR1 reads SGHTS; CDR2 reads YDEGEE. CDR3 length: 13 amino acids. Losses at the gene ends were 4 bases for V and 7 bases for J; bases not matched to a gene: 3. CDR3: CASSRGTGNEQFF. The CDR3 region has the DNA TGTGCCAGCAGCCGCGGGACAGGGAATGAGCAGTTCTTC.

J is TRBJ1-3 and V is TRBV9; D may be TRBD1 (5 bases). The CDR3 has 16 amino acids. V lost 0 bases, J lost 2 bases, and 12 bases lay in between. Per germline, CDR1 SGDLS and CDR2 YYNGEE. The CDR3 coding sequence is TGTGCCAGCAGCGTAGCACCTCCAGGGACTGGAAACACCATATATTTT. Translating it yields CASSVAPPGTGNTIYF. The full variable domain, rest sourced from reference TRBV9 and TRBJ1-3, is DSGVTQTPKHLITATGQRVTLRCSPRSGDLSVYWYQQSLDQGLQFLIQYYNGEERAKGNILERFSAQQFPDLHSELNLSSLELGDSALYFCASSVAPPGTGNTIYFGEGSWLTVV.

The J gene is TRBJ1-1, the V gene TRBV27; D is unclear. From germline, CDR1 is MNHEY and CDR2 SMNVEV (reference sequence). This CDR3 is built from 12 residues. V was trimmed by 1 base and J by 9 bases, leaving 9 bases between them. This CDR3 reads CASSLFALKAFF. Here the CDR3 DNA reads TGTGCCAGCAGTTTATTTGCACTTAAAGCTTTCTTT.

The chain couples TRBV25-1 to TRBJ2-5, with 9 bases that match TRBD1. With V trimmed by 3 bases and J by 5 bases, 7 bases remained unmatched. The CDR3 loop spans 15 amino acids. Germline V lookup: CDR1 MGHDK, CDR2 SYGVNS. In DNA form, the CDR3 reads TGTGCCAGCAGTGACTGGACAGGGGCAGGGGAGACCCAGTACTTC. Translated: CASSDWTGAGETQYF. The full variable domain, completed using reference TRBV25-1 and TRBJ2-5, is EADIYQTPRYLVIGTGKKITLECSQTMGHDKMYWYQQDPGMELHLIHYSYGVNSTEKGDLSSESTVSRIRTEHFPLTLESARPSHTSQYLCASSDWTGAGETQYFGPGTRLLVL.

The V and J genes are TRBV7-9 and TRBJ2-3; TRBD1 agrees at 7 bases. The CDR3 loop spans 17 amino acids. With 5 bases clipped from V and 5 bases from J, the junction kept 16 bases outside the gene matches. Germline V gene lookup returns CDR1 SEHNR and CDR2 FQNEAQ (reference sequence). CDR3 coding DNA: TGTGCCAGCAGCGGCTTTCTAGGAGACAGGGTAAAAGATACGCAGTATTTT. As protein: CASSGFLGDRVKDTQYF.

V and J are TRBV24-1 and TRBJ2-5; 11 bases align to TRBD1. Trimming took 9 bases from V and 3 from J; bases not matched to a gene: 5. CDR3 length equals 14 residues. CDR1 is KGHDR and CDR2 is SFDVKD in the germline V gene. The CDR3 nucleotides are TGTGCCACCCGGGACAGGGGGGCAAAAGAGACCCAGTACTTC. Its protein product is CATRDRGAKETQYF.

This chain connects TRBV6-6 to TRBJ2-7, with 9 bases fitting TRBD1. V was clipped by 4 bases and J by 4 bases; unmatched bases: 5. The CDR3 has 14 residues. Germline values: CDR1 MNHNY, CDR2 SVGAGI (reference sequence). The CDR3: CASSWTGVFYEQYF. The CDR3 DNA is TGTGCCAGCAGTTGGACAGGGGTTTTTTACGAGCAGTACTTC.

The chain links TRBV30 to TRBJ2-5, with D uncertain. CDR3 size: 12 residues. V was trimmed by 0 bases and J by 7 bases, leaving 9 bases between them. CDR1 GTSNPN and CDR2 SVGIG come from the germline V gene (reference sequence). CDR3 DNA sequence: TGTGCCTGGAGTGTAACATCGGGGACCCAGTACTTC. Protein product: CAWSVTSGTQYF. Filled out from reference TRBV30 and TRBJ2-5, the complete variable domain reads SQTIHQWPATLVQPVGSPLSLECTVEGTSNPNLYWYRQAAGRGLQLLFYSVGIGQISSEVPQNLSASRPQDRQFILSSKKLLLSDSGFYLCAWSVTSGTQYFGPGTRLLVL.

The rearrangement links TRBV3-1 (or the pseudogene TRBV3-2) to TRBJ2-2; D might be TRBD1 (5 bases). There are 16 residues in the CDR3. Trimming pared 2 bases from V and 0 bases from J, leaving 10 bases between. Germline V CDR1 and CDR2: LGHDT, YNNKEL (reference sequence). The CDR3 reads CASSQPTASNTGELFF. DNA for the CDR3: TGTGCCAGCAGCCAACCGACAGCATCGAACACCGGGGAGCTGTTTTTT.

V is TRBV2 and J is TRBJ2-7; D might be TRBD2 (6 bases). The CDR3 totals 12 residues. V gave up 9 bases and J gave up 7 bases, with 16 bases separating them. From germline, CDR1 is SNHLY and CDR2 FYNNEI. For the CDR3, the DNA is TGTGCCAGAGGAGGGGTTTTAGGGGAGCAGTACTTC. Translation gives CARGGVLGEQYF.

This clone has only one observation. The rearrangement uses TRBV27 and TRBJ2-6, with 8 bases fitting TRBD1. The CDR3 totals 17 residues. The germline gives CDR1 MNHEY, CDR2 SMNVEV (reference sequence). The V and J ends lost 3 bases and 4 bases, in that order; junction bases with no gene match: 8. This CDR3 reads CASSFGRGRAGANVLTF. The CDR3 nucleotides are TGTGCCAGCAGTTTCGGCAGGGGGCGAGCCGGGGCCAACGTCCTGACTTTC.

The V gene is TRBV21-1, the J gene TRBJ1-6; TRBD1 reflects the table's D call only, with no check against the DNA. TRBV21-1 is a known pseudogene. The CDR3 loop spans 21 amino acids. CDR3 bases: TGTGCCAGCCCTCGATGGGGACGATCGGGACAGACGATAGTTGATAATTCACCCCTCCACTTT. The encoded protein is CASPRWGRSGQTIVDNSPLHF.

This clone was seen once. The rearrangement joins TRBV24-1 to TRBJ2-5, with TRBD1 identical over 7 bases. Germline CDR1 and CDR2: KGHDR and SFDVKD. There are 14 residues in the CDR3. The J segment lost 5 bases and the V segment lost 3 bases, leaving 5 bases of the junction unmatched. CDR3: CATSDTGERETQYF. The DNA of the CDR3 is TGTGCCACCAGTGATACAGGGGAAAGGGAGACCCAGTACTTC.

The chain uses TRBV27 and TRBJ2-3; tentatively, D is TRBD2 (5 bases). Trimming cost V 2 bases and J 5 bases, with 8 bases left between them. Germline loops: CDR1 MNHEY, CDR2 SMNVEV (reference sequence). This CDR3 has 13 amino acids. CDR3 bases: TGTGCCAGCAGTTTACTTGCGGGAGATACGCAGTATTTT. Its protein is CASSLLAGDTQYF.

The V gene is TRBV5-6, the J gene TRBJ2-2, with D maybe TRBD1 (5 bases). The CDR3 covers 13 residues. Germline CDR1 reads SGHDT; CDR2 reads YYEEEE. The V and J ends lost 3 bases and 4 bases respectively, with 7 bases between them. This chain's CDR3 is CASSWGPTGELFF. The CDR3 region has the DNA TGTGCCAGCAGCTGGGGCCCCACCGGGGAGCTGTTTTTT.

CDR3 amino acids: CASSLGTGPLLGANVLTF. CDR3 DNA: TGCGCCAGCAGCTTGGGGACAGGCCCCCTATTGGGGGCCAACGTCCTGACTTTC. V is TRBV5-1 and J is TRBJ2-6; 7 nucleotides line up with TRBD1. Looked up from germline, CDR1 is SGHRS and CDR2 is YFSETQ. V shed 0 bases, J shed 4 bases, and the junction held 10 bases outside the gene matches. The CDR3 is 18 residues long.

V and J are TRBV14 and TRBJ2-4; 8 bases align to TRBD2. The J segment lost 1 base and the V segment lost 0 bases, leaving 8 bases of the junction unmatched. Per the germline V gene, CDR1 is SGHDN and CDR2 is FVKESK. The CDR3 is 18 amino acids. Here the CDR3 DNA reads TGTGCCAGCAGCCAAGATCAACCAGCGGGGGTGGCCAAAAACATTCAGTACTTC. It encodes CASSQDQPAGVAKNIQYF.